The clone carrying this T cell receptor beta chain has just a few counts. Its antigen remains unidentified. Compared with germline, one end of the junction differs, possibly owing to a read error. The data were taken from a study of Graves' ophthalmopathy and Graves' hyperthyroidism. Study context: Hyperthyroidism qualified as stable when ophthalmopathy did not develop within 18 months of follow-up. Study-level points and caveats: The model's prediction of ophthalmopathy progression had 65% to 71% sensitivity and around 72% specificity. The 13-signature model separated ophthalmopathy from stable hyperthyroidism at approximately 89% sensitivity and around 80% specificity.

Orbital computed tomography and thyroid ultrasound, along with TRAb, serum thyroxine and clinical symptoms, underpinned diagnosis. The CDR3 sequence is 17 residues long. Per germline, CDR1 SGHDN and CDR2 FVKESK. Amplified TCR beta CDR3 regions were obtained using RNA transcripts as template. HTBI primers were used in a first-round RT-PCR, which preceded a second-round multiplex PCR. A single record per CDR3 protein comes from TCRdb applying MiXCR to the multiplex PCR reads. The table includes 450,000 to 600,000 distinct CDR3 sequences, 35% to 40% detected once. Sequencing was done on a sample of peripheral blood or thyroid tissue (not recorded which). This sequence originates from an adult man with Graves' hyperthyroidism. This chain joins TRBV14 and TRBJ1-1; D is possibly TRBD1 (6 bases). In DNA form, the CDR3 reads TGTGCCAGCAGCCAAGACGGTGCAGGGGCCGAGAACACTGAAGTTTTCTTT. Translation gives CASSQDGAGAENTEVFF.